Below, 3 T cell receptor beta chains from the same sample are listed, as sequenced in a study of T-cell memory formation after mild COVID-19. MiXCR was run by TCRdb on the 5' RACE reads, yielding one entry per CDR3 protein. The profile shows 380,000 or so distinct CDR3 sequences, roughly an eighth of them singletons. Sequenced input: PBMCs or a T cell subset sorted from them (not recorded which). The source of these receptors is a man between 18 and 35 years old who had mild COVID-19 (a few samples of this study predate the infection). Cell type and time point are not known.

This clonotype was observed a handful of times. The chain recombines TRBV7-2 with TRBJ1-4; 10 nucleotides align to TRBD1. This CDR3 contains 15 residues. Per germline, CDR1 SGHTA and CDR2 FQGNSA. The trim removed 1 base at V and 4 bases at J, leaving 0 bases unmatched. The CDR3, as DNA: TGTGCCAGCAGCTTAGGGGACAGGGGTAATGAAAAACTGTTTTTT. It specifies CASSLGDRGNEKLFF.

This clonotype occurred once. The J gene is TRBJ2-7, the V gene TRBV30, with TRBD2 identical over 7 bases. The CDR3 spans 13 residues. Germline values: CDR1 GTSNPN, CDR2 SVGIG (reference sequence). After removal of 0 bases from V and 4 bases from J, the junction contained 3 bases not matched to a gene. The CDR3 region has the DNA TGTGCCTGGAGTGTTGGGGGGGTTTACGAGCAGTACTTC. Encoded protein: CAWSVGGVYEQYF.

Only a few counts were recorded for this clonotype. The chain carries TRBV7-7 and TRBJ2-3; tentative D call: TRBD2 (5 bases). V was shortened by 5 bases and J by 5 bases, with 14 bases between the two germline ends. Germline V CDR1 and CDR2: SSHAT, FNYEAQ (reference sequence). This CDR3 has 14 residues. The CDR3 protein is CASSMNTREDTQYF. The CDR3 coding sequence is TGTGCCAGCAGCATGAATACTAGGGAAGATACGCAGTATTTT.